The next 26 T cell receptor beta chains were all read from a single sample in a study of cytomegalovirus exposure and HLA in healthy donors. The PCR made use of 60 Vbeta and 13 Jbeta primers. Assay: immunoSEQ multiplex PCR; the TCRdb copy retains only in-frame clones and omits some. The sample shows some 150,000 clones, approximately 80% of them seen only once. Material: PBMCs. The receptor source for this set is a man under 40 in good health and CMV-seropositive.

In DNA, the CDR3 is TGTGCCAGCAGACCCGTGGGGGGGACAGGGTACGAGCAGTACTTC. Protein sequence: CASRPVGGTGYEQYF. This sequence joins TRBV7-2 and TRBJ2-7; TRBD1 matches 9 bases. From germline, CDR1 is SGHTA and CDR2 FQGNSA. The CDR3 spans 15 residues. V trimming: 6 bases; J trimming: 4 bases; junction bases outside the gene matches: 10.

This clone has a handful of counts. V is TRBV4-1 and J is TRBJ1-5; a weak D match, TRBD1 (6 bases). The CDR3 contains 15 residues. The V gene's germline CDR1 is MGHRA and CDR2 YSYEKL. The V end was cut by 1 base, the J end by 2 bases, with 9 bases between. CDR3 amino acids: CASSQVQGGNQPQHF. For the CDR3, the DNA is TGCGCCAGCAGCCAAGTACAGGGTGGCAATCAGCCCCAGCATTTT.

The gene calls are TRBV2 and TRBJ2-3; D unresolved. CDR1 and CDR2 from the germline V gene are SNHLY and FYNNEI. The CDR3 loop spans 12 amino acids. Trimming left V 2 bases short and J 6 bases short, with 6 bases between. The DNA of the CDR3 is TGTGCCAGCAGTGAACCCGGGGATACGCAGTATTTT. This encodes CASSEPGDTQYF.

The V gene is TRBV9, the J gene TRBJ2-5; possible D gene TRBD2, 5 bases. Trimming pared 0 bases from V and 5 bases from J, leaving 11 bases between. The germline gives CDR1 SGDLS, CDR2 YYNGEE. This CDR3 spans 14 amino acids. The CDR3 reads CASSVEPSTETQYF. The CDR3 bases are TGTGCCAGCAGCGTAGAGCCTAGCACGGAGACCCAGTACTTC. The full variable domain, rest sourced from reference TRBV9 and TRBJ2-5, is DSGVTQTPKHLITATGQRVTLRCSPRSGDLSVYWYQQSLDQGLQFLIQYYNGEERAKGNILERFSAQQFPDLHSELNLSSLELGDSALYFCASSVEPSTETQYFGPGTRLLVL.

This chain links TRBV18 with TRBJ2-5; a weak D match, TRBD1 (5 bases). V lost 1 base to trimming and J lost 4 bases, with 19 bases between them. This CDR3 has 17 amino acids. The germline CDR1 and CDR2 sequences are KGHSH and LQKENI. CDR3 region: CASSPRLQGSVLETQYF. The DNA for the CDR3 is TGTGCCAGCTCACCACGTCTCCAGGGATCGGTACTAGAGACCCAGTACTTC.

The chain is built from TRBV28 and TRBJ1-4; D ambiguous. The V and J ends lost 4 bases and 10 bases respectively, with 13 bases between them. Germline V gives CDR1 MDHEN, CDR2 SYDVKM. CDR3 size: 13 residues. This CDR3 is CASSSTHLGKLFF. The CDR3 region has the DNA TGTGCCAGCAGTTCCACCCATCTCGGAAAACTGTTTTTT. The full variable domain, completed using reference TRBV28 and TRBJ1-4, is DVKVTQSSRYLVKRTGEKVFLECVQDMDHENMFWYRQDPGLGLRLIYFSYDVKMKEKGDIPEGYSVSREKKERFSLILESASTNQTSMYLCASSSTHLGKLFFGSGTQLSVL.

The chain uses TRBV5-6 and TRBJ1-3; D perhaps matches TRBD1 (6 bases). This CDR3 region has 14 residues. V gave up 5 bases and J gave up 1 base, with 10 bases separating them. From germline, CDR1 is SGHDT and CDR2 YYEEEE. Here the CDR3 DNA reads TGTGCCAGCAGGCCGGACAGTTCTGGAAACACCATATATTTT. Its protein is CASRPDSSGNTIYF.

This clone was seen a handful of times. The J gene is TRBJ2-3, the V gene TRBV30; 13 bases are shared with TRBD2. The germline V gene encodes CDR1 GTSNPN and CDR2 SVGIG (reference sequence). The length of the CDR3 is 16 residues. Unmatched junction bases numbered 6, after V lost 4 bases and J lost 2 bases. As DNA, the CDR3 is TGTGCCTGGACTCAGGGACTAGCGGGGAACACAGATACGCAGTATTTT. Amino acid sequence: CAWTQGLAGNTDTQYF.

The gene calls are TRBV6-1 and TRBJ2-5, with D tentatively TRBD1 (6 bases). V lost 6 bases and J lost 5, with 16 bases in between. Germline V gene sequence: CDR1 MNHNS, CDR2 SASEGT. The CDR3 spans 14 residues. CDR3 DNA: TGTGCCAGCAGCCTACAGGGTGTCAGGGAGACCCAGTACTTC. Translating gives CASSLQGVRETQYF.

This clone was detected a few times. The chain employs TRBV5-1 and TRBJ2-1; 10 bases line up with TRBD1. There are 16 residues in the CDR3. Germline CDR1 and CDR2: SGHRS and YFSETQ. V shed 4 bases, J shed 9 bases, and the junction held 13 bases outside the gene matches. The CDR3 nucleotides are TGCGCCAGCAGCCCCTCGACAGGGGGCATGAGTGGTGAGCAGTTCTTC. This codes for CASSPSTGGMSGEQFF.

The V call is TRBV4-1, the J call TRBJ1-1, with D maybe TRBD1 (6 bases). Germline-derived CDR1 and CDR2 are MGHRA and YSYEKL. The CDR3 has 15 amino acids. V lost 0 bases to trimming and J lost 3 bases, with 11 bases between them. The CDR3 nucleotides read TGCGCCAGCAGCCAAGATCCCAGGGGAGACACTGAAGCTTTCTTT. It encodes CASSQDPRGDTEAFF.

This clone came up a few times. The chain joins TRBV27 to TRBJ2-5, with 11 nucleotides matching TRBD2. V lost 6 bases and J lost 3; bases outside the gene matches: 3. The CDR3 has 14 amino acids. Germline V gene lookup returns CDR1 MNHEY and CDR2 SMNVEV (reference sequence). CDR3 residues: CASRTSGSKETQYF. CDR3 DNA sequence: TGTGCCAGCAGAACTAGCGGGAGTAAAGAGACCCAGTACTTC.

The sample holds a few counts of this clone. The J gene is TRBJ2-7, the V gene TRBV4-1, with a tentative D call TRBD2 (7 bases). Germline lookup yields CDR1 MGHRA and CDR2 YSYEKL. The length of the CDR3 is 19 residues. V was shortened by 0 bases and J by 3 bases, with 24 bases between the two germline ends. DNA of the CDR3: TGCGCCAGCAGCCAAGATCCCCTCGGGCTTTGGGGGGGCAACTACGAGCAGTACTTC. Its translation is CASSQDPLGLWGGNYEQYF.

In this sample, this clone turned up a few times. The chain carries TRBV2 and TRBJ2-3, with a weak D call TRBD1 (6 bases). V shed 6 bases and J shed 6 bases, with 10 bases lying between them. Germline CDR1 is SNHLY and CDR2 is FYNNEI. The CDR3 has 12 amino acids. CDR3 loop: CASREQGDTQYF. DNA for the CDR3: TGTGCCAGCAGGGAACAGGGCGATACGCAGTATTTT.

The CDR3 DNA reads TGCGCCAGCAGCCAAGGCTTATACAGAGATAATGAAAAACTGTTTTTT. Translating it yields CASSQGLYRDNEKLFF. This chain connects TRBV4-1 to TRBJ1-4, with unresolved D. The CDR3 runs to 16 residues. The V gene lost 1 base and the J gene lost 4 bases, with 13 bases spanning the gap. The germline CDR1 and CDR2 sequences are MGHRA and YSYEKL.

The chain has TRBV2 and TRBJ2-2; 7 bases are a match to TRBD2. Germline V gives CDR1 SNHLY, CDR2 FYNNEI. With V trimmed by 8 bases and J by 0 bases, 9 bases remained unmatched. The CDR3 totals 16 residues. In DNA, the CDR3 is TGTGCCAGCGACGACGGCCGGGGGGCGAACACCGGGGAGCTGTTTTTT. It yields the protein CASDDGRGANTGELFF.

The chain recombines TRBV6-5 with TRBJ1-3, with 8 bases lining up with TRBD1. Germline-derived CDR1 and CDR2 are MNHEY and SVGAGI. Germline trimming cut 8 bases from V and 2 bases from J; bases unmatched to any gene: 5. The CDR3 contains 14 residues. In DNA, the CDR3 is TGTGCCAGCCATAACAGGGGGGCTGGAAACACCATATATTTT. Its translation is CASHNRGAGNTIYF.

This clone was detected only once. This chain connects TRBV27 to TRBJ2-7, with D perhaps matching TRBD1 (6 bases). The CDR3 extends over 12 amino acids. V lost 4 bases and J lost 4, with 8 bases in between. Germline V gene sequence: CDR1 MNHEY, CDR2 SMNVEV (reference sequence). The CDR3 bases are TGTGCCAGCAGTTCAACAGGGTACGAGCAGTACTTC. Translated, it gives CASSSTGYEQYF.

This chain links TRBV30 with TRBJ1-1; 8 positions agree with TRBD1. This CDR3 contains 12 residues. The V segment lost 2 bases and the J segment 10 bases; nucleotides outside the gene matches: 6. CDR1 is GTSNPN and CDR2 is SVGIG in the germline V gene (reference sequence). CDR3 protein: CAWSSLDRAAFF. The CDR3 nucleotides are TGTGCCTGGAGTTCCTTGGACAGGGCAGCTTTCTTT.

This clone has only a few counts. The chain combines TRBV2 with TRBJ2-5, with 8 bases lining up with TRBD2. CDR1 is SNHLY, CDR2 FYNNEI, per germline. The CDR3 is 14 residues long. V lost 2 bases and J lost 5; bases outside the gene matches: 4. As DNA, the CDR3 is TGTGCCAGCAGTGAACAAACTAGCGGCGAGACCCAGTACTTC. Protein: CASSEQTSGETQYF.

This clone came up once. The J gene is TRBJ2-7, the V gene TRBV27; 8 bases fit TRBD1. The CDR3 runs to 15 residues. Germline values: CDR1 MNHEY, CDR2 SMNVEV (reference sequence). The V and J ends lost 5 bases and 1 base, in that order; junction bases with no gene match: 7. The CDR3 DNA reads TGTGCCAGCAGTCCCGGACAGGGACGGTCCTACGAGCAGTACTTC. Translating it yields CASSPGQGRSYEQYF.

The chain couples TRBV25-1 to TRBJ2-3; 7 bases line up with TRBD1. V gave up 7 bases and J gave up 0 bases; unmatched junction bases: 4. This CDR3 has 14 amino acids. Germline V CDR1 and CDR2: MGHDK, SYGVNS. CDR3: CASTGGTSTDTQYF. CDR3 DNA sequence: TGTGCCAGCACAGGGGGAACCAGCACAGATACGCAGTATTTT.

This clone was picked up a small number of times. The V gene is TRBV4-1, the J gene TRBJ2-1, with a possible D match to TRBD2 (6 bases). The germline V gene has CDR1 MGHRA and CDR2 YSYEKL. CDR3 length equals 12 residues. Trimming left V 8 bases short and J 6 bases short, with 11 bases between. DNA of the CDR3: TGCGCCAGCGGCCGGGGAGGCAATGAGCAGTTCTTC. Its protein is CASGRGGNEQFF.

The chain uses TRBV2 and TRBJ2-1; 8 nucleotides match TRBD1. Germline-derived CDR1 and CDR2 are SNHLY and FYNNEI. The CDR3 is 13 residues long. V shed 8 bases and J 5 bases; nucleotides not matched to a gene: 5. The CDR3 DNA follows: TGTGCCAGCGATCTGGACAGGGACAATGAGCAGTTCTTC. As protein: CASDLDRDNEQFF.

The rearrangement uses TRBV7-2 and TRBJ2-6; possible D gene TRBD2, 5 bases. Germline V gives CDR1 SGHTA, CDR2 FQGNSA. The germline V and J ends were trimmed by 5 bases and 1 base, with 18 bases remaining between them. This CDR3 comprises 18 residues. The CDR3 region is CASSRGAGSRSGANVLTF. CDR3 DNA: TGTGCCAGCAGCCGGGGTGCAGGTTCGCGTTCTGGGGCCAACGTCCTGACTTTC.

V gene TRBV19 combines with J gene TRBJ1-5, with TRBD1 matching 10 bases. The CDR3 loop spans 17 amino acids. Germline CDR1 and CDR2: LNHDA and SQIVND (reference sequence). Trimming took 1 base from V and 0 from J; bases not matched to a gene: 3. The DNA of the CDR3 is TGTGCCAGTAGTATAGGGGACAGGGGAATTAGCAATCAGCCCCAGCATTTT. It codes for CASSIGDRGISNQPQHF.